This TCR beta chain comes out of a study of response to subunit inactivated influenza vaccine. Study-wide results and caveats: The authors put forward the suggestion that each seasonal influenza vaccination may bring in only a limited number of new T cells.

Ten or more counts support this clonotype. Its target is not known. The V and J ends lost 6 bases and 2 bases, in that order; junction bases with no gene match: 3. The CDR3 spans 13 residues. Each CDR3 protein gets one entry after TCRdb re-called the RT-PCR reads with MiXCR. This sample has roughly 630,000 distinct CDR3 sequences, with about 14% found just once. The sequence was collected from a man aged 45-65 years who received an inactivated influenza vaccine. The chain is built from TRBV12-3 or TRBV12-4 and TRBJ2-7; 8 bases align to TRBD1. The material was PBMCs from blood, obtained less than 15 days before vaccination. The CDR3 is CASSEGQAYEQYF. As DNA, the CDR3 is TGTGCCAGCAGCGAGGGACAGGCCTACGAGCAGTACTTC.